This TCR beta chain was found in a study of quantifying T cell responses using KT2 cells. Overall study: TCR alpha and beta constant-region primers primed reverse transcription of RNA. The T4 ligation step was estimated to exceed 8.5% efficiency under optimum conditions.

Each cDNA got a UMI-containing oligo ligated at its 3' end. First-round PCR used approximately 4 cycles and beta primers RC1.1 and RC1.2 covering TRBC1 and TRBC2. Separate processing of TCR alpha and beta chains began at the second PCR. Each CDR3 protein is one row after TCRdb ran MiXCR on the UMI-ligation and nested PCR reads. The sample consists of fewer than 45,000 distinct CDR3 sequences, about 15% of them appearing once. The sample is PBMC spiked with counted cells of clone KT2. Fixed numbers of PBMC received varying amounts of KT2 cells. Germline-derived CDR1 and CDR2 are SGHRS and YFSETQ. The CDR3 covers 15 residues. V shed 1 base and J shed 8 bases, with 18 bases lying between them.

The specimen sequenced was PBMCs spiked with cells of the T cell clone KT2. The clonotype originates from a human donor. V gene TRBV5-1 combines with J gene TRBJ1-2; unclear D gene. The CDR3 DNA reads TGCGCCAGCAGCTTGTCCCTGGAGTCTTCGCGGGGCTACACCTTC. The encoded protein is CASSLSLESSRGYTF.